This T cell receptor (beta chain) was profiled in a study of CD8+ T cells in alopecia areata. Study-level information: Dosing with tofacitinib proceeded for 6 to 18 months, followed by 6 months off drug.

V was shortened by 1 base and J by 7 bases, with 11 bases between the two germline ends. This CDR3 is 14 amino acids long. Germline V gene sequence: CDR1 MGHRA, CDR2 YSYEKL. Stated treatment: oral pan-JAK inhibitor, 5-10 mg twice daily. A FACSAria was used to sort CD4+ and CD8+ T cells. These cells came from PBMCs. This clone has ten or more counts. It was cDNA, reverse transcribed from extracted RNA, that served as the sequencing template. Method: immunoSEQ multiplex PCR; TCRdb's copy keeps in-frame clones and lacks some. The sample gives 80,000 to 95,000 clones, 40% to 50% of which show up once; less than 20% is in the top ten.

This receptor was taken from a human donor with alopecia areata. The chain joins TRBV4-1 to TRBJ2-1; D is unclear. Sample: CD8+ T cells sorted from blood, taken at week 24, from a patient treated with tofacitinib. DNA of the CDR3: TGCGCCAGCAGCCAAGCTGTCATAGCTAATGAGCAGTTCTTC. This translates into CASSQAVIANEQFF.